This T cell receptor beta chain was sequenced during a study of T cell responses to AZD1222 COVID-19 vaccine. General study results and limits: Rises in breadth and depth of Spike-specific TCRs came after two AZD1222 doses. The CD4 TCRs associated with vaccination extended across spike and predominated at 160-218 and 743-854.

Some clones are missing from TCRdb's copy, which holds only in-frame ones; the method was immunoSEQ multiplex PCR. In the table there are 150,000 to 200,000 clones, over 70% of which are singletons. Looked up from germline, CDR1 is SGHDT and CDR2 is YYEEEE. The CDR3 spans 14 residues. V lost 0 bases to trimming and J lost 11 bases, with 12 bases between them. Turning to this clone: Its antigen is unidentified.

The genes are TRBV5-6 and TRBJ1-6, with a possible D match to TRBD1 (5 bases). Source: peripheral blood, taken on day 0 of MenACWY control vaccination. The receptor was derived from an adult in good health. CDR3 nucleotide sequence: TGTGCCAGCAGCTTGGCGGGGGGGTCGCCACCCCTCCACTTT. Translated, it gives CASSLAGGSPPLHF.